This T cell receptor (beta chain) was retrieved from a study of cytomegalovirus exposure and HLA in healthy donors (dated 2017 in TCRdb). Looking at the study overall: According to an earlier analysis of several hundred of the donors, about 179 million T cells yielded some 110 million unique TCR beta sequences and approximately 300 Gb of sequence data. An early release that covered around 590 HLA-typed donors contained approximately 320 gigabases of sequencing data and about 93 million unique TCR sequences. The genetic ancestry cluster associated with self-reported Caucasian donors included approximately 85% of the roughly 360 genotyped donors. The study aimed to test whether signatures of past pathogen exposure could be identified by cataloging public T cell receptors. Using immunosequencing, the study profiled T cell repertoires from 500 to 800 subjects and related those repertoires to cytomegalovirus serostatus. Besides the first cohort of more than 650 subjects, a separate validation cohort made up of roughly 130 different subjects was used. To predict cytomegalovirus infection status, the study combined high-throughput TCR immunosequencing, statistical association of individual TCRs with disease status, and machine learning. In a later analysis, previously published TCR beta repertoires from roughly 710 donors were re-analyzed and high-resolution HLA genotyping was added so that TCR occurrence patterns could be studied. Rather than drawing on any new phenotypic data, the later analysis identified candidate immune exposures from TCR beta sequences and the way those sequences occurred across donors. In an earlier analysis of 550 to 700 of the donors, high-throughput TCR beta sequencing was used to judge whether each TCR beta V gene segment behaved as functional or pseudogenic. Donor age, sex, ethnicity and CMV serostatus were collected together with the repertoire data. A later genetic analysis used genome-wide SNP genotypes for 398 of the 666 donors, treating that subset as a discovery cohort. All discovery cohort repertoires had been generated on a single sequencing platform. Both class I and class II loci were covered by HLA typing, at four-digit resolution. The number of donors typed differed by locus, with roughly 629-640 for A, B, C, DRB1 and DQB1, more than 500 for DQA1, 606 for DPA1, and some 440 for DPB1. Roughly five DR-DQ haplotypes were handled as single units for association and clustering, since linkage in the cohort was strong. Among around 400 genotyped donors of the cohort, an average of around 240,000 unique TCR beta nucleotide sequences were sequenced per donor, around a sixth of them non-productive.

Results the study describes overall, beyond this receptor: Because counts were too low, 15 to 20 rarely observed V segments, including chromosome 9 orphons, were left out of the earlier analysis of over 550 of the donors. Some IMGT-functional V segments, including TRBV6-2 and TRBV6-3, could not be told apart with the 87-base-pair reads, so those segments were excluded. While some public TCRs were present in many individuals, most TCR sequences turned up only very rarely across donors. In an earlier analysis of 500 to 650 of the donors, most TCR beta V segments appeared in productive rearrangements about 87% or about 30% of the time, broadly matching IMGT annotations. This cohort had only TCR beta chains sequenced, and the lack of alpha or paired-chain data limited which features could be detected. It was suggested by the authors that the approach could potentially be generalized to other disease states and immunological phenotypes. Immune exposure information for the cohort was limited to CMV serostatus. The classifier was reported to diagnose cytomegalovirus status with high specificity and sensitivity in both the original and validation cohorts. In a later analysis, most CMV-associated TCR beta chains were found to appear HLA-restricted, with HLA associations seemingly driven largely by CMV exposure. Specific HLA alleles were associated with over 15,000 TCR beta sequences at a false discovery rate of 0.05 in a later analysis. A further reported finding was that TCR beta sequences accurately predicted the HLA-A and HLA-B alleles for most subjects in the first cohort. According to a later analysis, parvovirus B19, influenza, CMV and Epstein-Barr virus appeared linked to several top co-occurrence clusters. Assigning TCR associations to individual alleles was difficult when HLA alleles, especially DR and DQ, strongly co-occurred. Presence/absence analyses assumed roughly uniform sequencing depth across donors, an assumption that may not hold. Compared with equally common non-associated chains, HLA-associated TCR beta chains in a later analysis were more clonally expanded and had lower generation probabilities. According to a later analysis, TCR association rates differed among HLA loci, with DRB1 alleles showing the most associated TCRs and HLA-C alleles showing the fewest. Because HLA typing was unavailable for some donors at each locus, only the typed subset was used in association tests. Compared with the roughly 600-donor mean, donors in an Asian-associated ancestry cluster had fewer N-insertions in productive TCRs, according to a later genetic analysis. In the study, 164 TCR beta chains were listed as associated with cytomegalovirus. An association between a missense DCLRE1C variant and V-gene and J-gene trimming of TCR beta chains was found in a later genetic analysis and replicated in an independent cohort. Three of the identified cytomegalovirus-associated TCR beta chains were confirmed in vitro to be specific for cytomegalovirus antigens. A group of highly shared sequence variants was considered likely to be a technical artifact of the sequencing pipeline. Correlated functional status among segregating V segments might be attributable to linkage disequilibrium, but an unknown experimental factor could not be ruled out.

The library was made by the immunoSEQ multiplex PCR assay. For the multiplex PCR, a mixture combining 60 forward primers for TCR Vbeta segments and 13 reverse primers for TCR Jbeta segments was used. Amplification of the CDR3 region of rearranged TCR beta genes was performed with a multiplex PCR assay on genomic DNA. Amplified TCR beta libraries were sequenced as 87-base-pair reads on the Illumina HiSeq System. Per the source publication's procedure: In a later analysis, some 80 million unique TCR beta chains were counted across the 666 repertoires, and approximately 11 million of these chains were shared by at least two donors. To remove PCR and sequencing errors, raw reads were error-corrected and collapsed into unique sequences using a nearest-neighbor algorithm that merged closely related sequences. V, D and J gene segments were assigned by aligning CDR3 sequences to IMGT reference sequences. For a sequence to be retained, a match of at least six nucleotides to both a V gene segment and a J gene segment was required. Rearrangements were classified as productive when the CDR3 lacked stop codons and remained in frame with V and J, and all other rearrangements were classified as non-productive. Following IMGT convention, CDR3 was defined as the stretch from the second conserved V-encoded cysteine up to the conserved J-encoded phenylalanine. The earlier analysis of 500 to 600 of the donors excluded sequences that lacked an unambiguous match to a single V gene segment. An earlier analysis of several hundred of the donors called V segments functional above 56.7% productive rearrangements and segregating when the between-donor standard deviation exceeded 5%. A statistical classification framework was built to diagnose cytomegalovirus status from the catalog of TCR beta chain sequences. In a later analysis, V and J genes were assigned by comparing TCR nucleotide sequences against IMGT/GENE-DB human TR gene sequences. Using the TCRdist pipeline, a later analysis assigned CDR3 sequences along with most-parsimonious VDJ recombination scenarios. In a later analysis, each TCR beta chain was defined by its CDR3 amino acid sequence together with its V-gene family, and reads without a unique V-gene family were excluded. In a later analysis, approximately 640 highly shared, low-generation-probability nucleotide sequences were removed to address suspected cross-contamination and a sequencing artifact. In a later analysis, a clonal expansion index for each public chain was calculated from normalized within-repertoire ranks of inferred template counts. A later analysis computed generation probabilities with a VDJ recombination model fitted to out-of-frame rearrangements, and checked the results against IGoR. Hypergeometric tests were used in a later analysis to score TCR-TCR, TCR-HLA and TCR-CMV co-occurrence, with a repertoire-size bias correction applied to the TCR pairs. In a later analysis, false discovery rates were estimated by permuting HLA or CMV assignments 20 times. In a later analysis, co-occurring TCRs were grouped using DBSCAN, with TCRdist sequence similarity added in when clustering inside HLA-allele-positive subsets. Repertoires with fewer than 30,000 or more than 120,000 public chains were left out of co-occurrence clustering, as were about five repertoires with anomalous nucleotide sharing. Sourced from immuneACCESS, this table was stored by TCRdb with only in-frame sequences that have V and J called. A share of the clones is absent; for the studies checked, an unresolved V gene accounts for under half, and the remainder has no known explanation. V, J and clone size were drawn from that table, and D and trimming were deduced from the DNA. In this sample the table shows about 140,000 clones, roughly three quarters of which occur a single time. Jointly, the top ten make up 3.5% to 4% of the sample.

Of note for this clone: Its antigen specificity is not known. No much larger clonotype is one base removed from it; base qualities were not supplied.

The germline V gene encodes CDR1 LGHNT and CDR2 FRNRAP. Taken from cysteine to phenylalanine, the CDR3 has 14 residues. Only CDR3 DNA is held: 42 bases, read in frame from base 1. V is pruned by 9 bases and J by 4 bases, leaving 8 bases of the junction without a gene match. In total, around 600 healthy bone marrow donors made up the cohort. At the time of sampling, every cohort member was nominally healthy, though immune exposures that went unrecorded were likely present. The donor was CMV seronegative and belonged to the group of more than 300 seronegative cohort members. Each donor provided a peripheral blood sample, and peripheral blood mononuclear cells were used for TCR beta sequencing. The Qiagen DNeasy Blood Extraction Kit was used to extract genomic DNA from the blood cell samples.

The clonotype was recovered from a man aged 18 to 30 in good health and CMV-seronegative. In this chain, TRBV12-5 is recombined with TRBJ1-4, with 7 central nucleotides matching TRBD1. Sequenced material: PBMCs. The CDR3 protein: CARITGTVNEKLFF. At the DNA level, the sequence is TGTGCTAGGATAACCGGGACAGTTAATGAAAAACTGTTTTTT.